The next 14 T cell receptor beta chains were all read from a single sample in a study of T-cell reconstitution after alpha-beta-depleted transplantation in children. Unique molecular identifiers were used in preparing the TCRbeta library. MiXCR, applied by TCRdb to the PCR reads, yields one record per CDR3 protein. This table holds a few hundred thousand distinct CDR3 sequences, around a tenth found once. Sequenced material: PBMCs, taken before TCRalphabeta/CD19-depleted stem cell transplant. Receptor source: a boy younger than two with acute myeloid leukemia, due to receive a stem cell transplant.

This clonotype was seen at least ten times. The chain carries TRBV5-1 and TRBJ2-2; 12 nucleotides align to TRBD2. The trim removed 0 bases at V and 4 bases at J, leaving 4 bases unmatched. This CDR3 comprises 17 residues. The V gene's germline CDR1 is SGHRS and CDR2 YFSETQ. The CDR3 is CASSLELAGGLTGELFF. CDR3 nucleotide sequence: TGCGCCAGCAGCTTGGAACTAGCGGGGGGACTCACCGGGGAGCTGTTTTTT. Drawing the rest from reference TRBV5-1 and TRBJ2-2, the complete variable domain is KAGVTQTPRYLIKTRGQQVTLSCSPISGHRSVSWYQQTPGQGLQFLFEYFSETQRNKGNFPGRFSGRQFSNSRSEMNVSTLELGDSALYLCASSLELAGGLTGELFFGEGSRLTVL.

Ten or more counts support this clonotype. V gene TRBV5-1 combines with J gene TRBJ2-6, with 7 bases that match TRBD1. The CDR3 sequence is 15 residues long. The germline gives CDR1 SGHRS, CDR2 YFSETQ. J lost 4 bases, V lost 2 bases, and 3 bases had no gene match. The CDR3: CASSLDRVGANVLTF. The CDR3 DNA follows: TGCGCCAGCAGCTTAGACAGGGTCGGGGCCAACGTCCTGACTTTC.

The J gene is TRBJ2-1, the V gene TRBV5-1; no definite D call. The V and J ends lost 2 bases and 2 bases respectively, with 14 bases between them. Germline V lookup: CDR1 SGHRS, CDR2 YFSETQ. The CDR3 is made up of 16 amino acids. CDR3 nucleotides: TGCGCCAGCAGCTTCTGGGTTCCGTCGCCCTACAATGAGCAGTTCTTC. It encodes CASSFWVPSPYNEQFF.

This clonotype was counted many times. The chain links TRBV9 to TRBJ2-2, with 10 bases aligning to TRBD2. The CDR3 runs 13 residues. Trimming cost V 4 bases and J 8 bases; bases outside gene matches: 2. Germline values: CDR1 SGDLS, CDR2 YYNGEE. The CDR3 DNA reads as TGTGCCAGCAGCCGTAGCGGGAGGGGGGAGCTGTTTTTT. Translated: CASSRSGRGELFF.

This clonotype has a count of ten or more. The chain is built from TRBV6-6 and TRBJ1-2; D unclear. The CDR3 is made up of 13 amino acids. Germline V gene data show CDR1 as MNHNY and CDR2 as SVGAGI (reference sequence). V was pared by 5 bases and J by 9 bases, with 16 bases between. In DNA form, the CDR3 reads TGTGCCAGCAGTCCACATCCGAGGGAAAGCTACACCTTC. This translates into CASSPHPRESYTF.

This clonotype was observed a handful of times. The chain uses TRBV2 and TRBJ2-7; 7 nucleotides agree with TRBD1. CDR1 is SNHLY, CDR2 FYNNEI, per germline. Trimming removed 6 bases from V and 6 bases from J; junction bases left unmatched: 8. This CDR3 region has 13 residues. The CDR3 loop is CASRALRDSEQYF. DNA for the CDR3: TGTGCCAGCAGGGCCCTCCGGGACAGCGAGCAGTACTTC.

This clonotype was seen repeatedly, ten times or more. V usage is TRBV28 and J usage is TRBJ2-4; D unclear. V was clipped by 3 bases and J by 3 bases, with 3 bases between them. Germline V gene sequence: CDR1 MDHEN, CDR2 SYDVKM. The CDR3 contains 12 residues. CDR3 in amino acids: CASSFGKNIQYF. CDR3 DNA sequence: TGTGCCAGCAGTTTTGGCAAAAACATTCAGTACTTC.

This clonotype has ten or more counts. J is TRBJ2-5 and V is TRBV7-9; 10 bases fit TRBD1. The CDR3 has 16 amino acids. The V segment lost 5 bases and the J segment 5 bases; nucleotides outside the gene matches: 11. Germline loops: CDR1 SEHNR, CDR2 FQNEAQ (reference sequence). The DNA of the CDR3 is TGTGCCAGCAGCAGGGACAGGGGAAGACTAGAGGAGACCCAGTACTTC. It codes for CASSRDRGRLEETQYF.

This chain connects TRBV6-2 or TRBV6-3 to TRBJ2-1; 11 bases map to TRBD2. CDR1 and CDR2 from the germline V gene are MNHEY and SVGEGT. This CDR3 region has 16 residues. V lost 6 bases, J lost 4 bases, and 8 bases stayed unmatched. CDR3 protein: CASSRSGTSGYNEQFF. DNA for the CDR3: TGTGCCAGCAGCCGATCCGGGACTAGCGGATACAATGAGCAGTTCTTC.

This clonotype was observed a single time. A much larger clone sits a single nucleotide away, making a read error possible. The CDR3 sequence: CASSLPRLAKTSYNEQFF. The CDR3 nucleotides are TGCGCCAGCAGCCTCCCGCGACTAGCGAAAACTTCCTACAATGAGCAGTTCTTC. The rearrangement links TRBV5-1 to TRBJ2-1; 8 bases map to TRBD2. Trimming removed 4 bases from V and 1 base from J; junction bases left unmatched: 13. The CDR3 consists of 18 residues. Germline V lookup: CDR1 SGHRS, CDR2 YFSETQ. The full variable domain, in which reference TRBV5-1 and TRBJ2-1 provide the parts outside the CDR3, is KAGVTQTPRYLIKTRGQQVTLSCSPISGHRSVSWYQQTPGQGLQFLFEYFSETQRNKGNFPGRFSGRQFSNSRSEMNVSTLELGDSALYLCASSLPRLAKTSYNEQFFGPGTRLTVL.

This clonotype came up many times. The V gene is TRBV5-1, the J gene TRBJ2-7; 7 bases are shared with TRBD1. The CDR3 extends over 14 amino acids. Germline trimming cut 2 bases from V and 4 bases from J; bases unmatched to any gene: 6. CDR1 and CDR2 (germline): SGHRS, YFSETQ. The CDR3 nucleotides are TGCGCCAGCAGCTTCGACAGGGCACCGTACGAGCAGTACTTC. It specifies CASSFDRAPYEQYF.

This clonotype was observed a few times. V usage is TRBV23-1 and J usage is TRBJ2-7; D tentatively fits TRBD1 or TRBD2 (5 bases each). TRBV23-1 is placed among ORFs of uncertain function. The CDR3 spans 15 residues. The germline V and J ends were trimmed by 0 bases and 2 bases, with 11 bases remaining between them. The CDR3, as DNA: TGCGCCAGCAGTCAATCGGGGGTGAAGGCCTACGAGCAGTACTTC. It encodes CASSQSGVKAYEQYF.

The chain uses TRBV29-1 and TRBJ1-1, with TRBD1 as a possible D gene (5 bases). Germline V gene lookup returns CDR1 SQVTM and CDR2 ANQGSEA. This CDR3 is built from 13 residues. Between the trimmed V and J ends, which lost 6 bases and 5 bases, there was a span of 16 bases. CDR3 residues: CSVRTGGETEAFF. The CDR3 DNA reads as TGCAGCGTCAGAACAGGAGGGGAAACTGAAGCTTTCTTT.

This CDR3 is CSAERTGQETQYF. The CDR3 DNA reads TGCAGTGCTGAAAGGACAGGGCAAGAGACCCAGTACTTC. This chain joins TRBV20-1 and TRBJ2-5; TRBD1 matches at 8 bases. With V trimmed by 5 bases and J by 2 bases, 4 bases remained unmatched. The CDR3 has 13 amino acids. CDR1 DFQATT and CDR2 SNEGSKA come from the germline V gene (reference sequence).